These T cell receptor beta chains were read from a single sample in a study of control samples from healthy donors and cancer patients. Profiled with immunoSEQ multiplex PCR; TCRdb holds only in-frame clones, not every one. The table has 65,000 to 95,000 clones, more than 70% seen once; the top ten hold roughly 20%. The sequenced sample was blood. The receptors here all came from a man aged 50-60 years in good health. CDR3s include the opening cysteine and the closing phenylalanine or tryptophan. The D gene is left open where the match is weak. Only some rows state a clone size, as once, few, many or a class for expanded clones.

v_call,clone_size,j_call,d_call,cdr3_nt,cdr3_aa
TRBV25-1,.,TRBJ2-5,.,TGTGCCAGCAGTGAACAGGTACACCAAGAGACCCAGTACTTC,CASSEQVHQETQYF
TRBV12-3/TRBV12-4,.,TRBJ1-2,TRBD1,TGTGCCAGCAGCACTCAGGGGGCTGGCTACACCTTC,CASSTQGAGYTF
TRBV6-5,.,TRBJ1-2,TRBD1,TGTGCCAGCAGACGGACAGGGGATGGTGGCTACACCTTC,CASRRTGDGGYTF
TRBV27,.,TRBJ1-2,TRBD1,TGTGCCAGCAGTCCCTCGGGACAGTTATTCTATGGCTACACCTTC,CASSPSGQLFYGYTF
TRBV18,.,TRBJ2-7,.,TGTGCCAGCTCACCAGAGCCAGTGGGGGAGCAGTACTTC,CASSPEPVGEQYF
TRBV6-5,.,TRBJ1-4,.,TGTGCCAGCACCCCTCTGGGAGCAACTAATGAAAAACTGTTTTTT,CASTPLGATNEKLFF
TRBV2,.,TRBJ1-4,.,TGTGCCAGCAGTGAGTGGGGATCAAAAAATGAAAAACTGTTTTTT,CASSEWGSKNEKLFF
TRBV30,.,TRBJ2-5,.,TGTGCCTGGTCGATTACAGGCTCGGGGGAGACCCAGTACTTC,CAWSITGSGETQYF
TRBV7-9,.,TRBJ1-2,.,TGTGCCAGCAGCTTTGCAGGGTGGGGCTACACCTTC,CASSFAGWGYTF
TRBV2,.,TRBJ2-5,.,TGTGCCAGCAGTGTGACAGAAGAGACCCAGTACTTC,CASSVTEETQYF
TRBV7-2,.,TRBJ2-4,.,TGTGCCAGCAGCCGACGGACTGGGACTGATCAGTACTTC,CASSRRTGTDQYF
TRBV10-3,.,TRBJ1-2,TRBD1,TGTGCCGGCCGGGACAGGGTTGACTATGGCTACACCTTC,CAGRDRVDYGYTF
TRBV2,.,TRBJ1-2,.,TGTGCCAGCAGTCCTACTAACTATGGCTACACCTTC,CASSPTNYGYTF
TRBV29-1,.,TRBJ1-1,.,TGCAGCGTTGTAGGGCCGAACACTGAAGCTTTCTTT,CSVVGPNTEAFF
TRBV7-3,once,TRBJ2-5,TRBD1,TGTGCCAGCAGTAGGGACAGACAAGAGACCCAGTACTTC,CASSRDRQETQYF
TRBV23-1,.,TRBJ1-1,.,TGCGCCAGCATAAAGAGAGGGAACACTGAAGCTTTCTTT,CASIKRGNTEAFF
TRBV5-1,.,TRBJ2-1,TRBD2,TGCGCCAGCAGCTTGGTTCCGCGGGAGGACTACAATGAGCAGTTCTTC,CASSLVPREDYNEQFF
TRBV4-3,.,TRBJ1-3,TRBD1,TGCGCCAGCGGTCATCGGACAGGGGCGACGGGAAACACCATATATTTT,CASGHRTGATGNTIYF
TRBV4-1,.,TRBJ1-2,.,TGCGCCAGCAGCCAAGTAGAGTCGGCCAACTATGGCTACACCTTC,CASSQVESANYGYTF
TRBV2,.,TRBJ2-3,.,TGTGCCAGCAGTGGACTAGAAGAGGGTACGCAGTATTTT,CASSGLEEGTQYF
TRBV4-3,.,TRBJ1-2,TRBD1,TGCGCCAGCAGCCAAGCGGACAGGGGTCATGGCTACACCTTC,CASSQADRGHGYTF
TRBV7-2,.,TRBJ2-1,TRBD1,TGTGCCAGCAGCTTAACCCAGGGGGCCGCTGAGCAGTTCTTC,CASSLTQGAAEQFF
TRBV6-5,.,TRBJ1-4,.,TGTGCCAGCGCAGGTCTTAATGAAAAACTGTTTTTT,CASAGLNEKLFF
TRBV5-4,.,TRBJ1-6,.,TGTGCCAGCAGCTTGGACAGAGATAATTCACCCCTCCACTTT,CASSLDRDNSPLHF
TRBV10-3,.,TRBJ1-1,.,TGTGCCATCAGTGAGAAGTGGGAGGGGGAAGCTTTCTTT,CAISEKWEGEAFF
TRBV7-3,.,TRBJ1-1,TRBD1,TGTGCCAGCAGCTTAAACAGGGGAGACACTGAAGCTTTCTTT,CASSLNRGDTEAFF
TRBV13,few,TRBJ1-1,TRBD1,TGTGCCAGCAGCCCAGGGGACAGGCCAAACACTGAAGCTTTCTTT,CASSPGDRPNTEAFF
TRBV7-8,.,TRBJ1-2,TRBD1,TGTGCCAGCAGCTCGGGGACAGGGGGCTCCCTCGGCTACTATGGCTACACCTTC,CASSSGTGGSLGYYGYTF
TRBV10-1,.,TRBJ1-2,TRBD1,TGCGCCAGCAGTGATAACCCCGCGGGACAGCCCTATGGCTACACCTTC,CASSDNPAGQPYGYTF
TRBV7-9,.,TRBJ1-1,.,TGTGCCAGCAGCTTAGGGGCCGCTGAAGCTTTCTTT,CASSLGAAEAFF
TRBV6-2/TRBV6-3,.,TRBJ2-7,TRBD2,TGTGCCAGCAGCCCTCGCCAGCGGGAGACCGAGCAGTACTTC,CASSPRQRETEQYF
TRBV7-2,.,TRBJ1-6,.,TGTGCCAGCAGCCTCAACAGGGTAGGAAATTCACCCCTCCACTTT,CASSLNRVGNSPLHF
TRBV27,.,TRBJ2-2,.,TGTGCCAGCAGTTGGGGGGGCCAGACCGGGGAGCTGTTTTTT,CASSWGGQTGELFF
TRBV5-5,.,TRBJ2-3,TRBD2,TGTGCCAGCAGCTTGGGGACTAGAAGCACAGATACGCAGTATTTT,CASSLGTRSTDTQYF
TRBV7-3,.,TRBJ1-3,.,TGTGCCAGCAGCGCCGTGGGGGGAAACACCATATATTTT,CASSAVGGNTIYF
TRBV29-1,once,TRBJ1-1,TRBD1,TGCAGCGTTGACCAGGGGGCGGTCACTGAAGCTTTCTTT,CSVDQGAVTEAFF
TRBV7-9,.,TRBJ1-5,TRBD1,TGTGCCAGCAGCTTCGGGACAGGGGTCAATCAGCCCCAGCATTTT,CASSFGTGVNQPQHF
TRBV6-2/TRBV6-3,.,TRBJ2-1,TRBD2,TGTGCCAGCAGTTACTCTAGCGGGGGGCCCACCAATGAGCAGTTCTTC,CASSYSSGGPTNEQFF
TRBV6-2/TRBV6-3,few,TRBJ2-2,TRBD2,TGTGCCAGCAGTACGCGGACTAGCGCCGGCGGGGAGCTGTTTTTT,CASSTRTSAGGELFF
TRBV24-1,.,TRBJ2-3,.,TGTGCCACCAGTGATTTCTCAGATACGCAGTATTTT,CATSDFSDTQYF
TRBV6-2/TRBV6-3,.,TRBJ2-7,TRBD2,TGTGCCAGCAGCCTTCGTGGTAGCGGGAGAACCCAAGATATCGAGCAGTACTTC,CASSLRGSGRTQDIEQYF
TRBV6-1,.,TRBJ1-2,.,TGTGCCAGCAGTGACAGGGAGGGTCGCGGCTACACCTTC,CASSDREGRGYTF
TRBV19,.,TRBJ2-7,TRBD1,TGTGCCAGTAGTATACAGGGGGCTGGAGAGCAGTACTTC,CASSIQGAGEQYF
TRBV7-6,.,TRBJ2-1,.,TGTGCCAGCAGCCCTAGCGTTGCAGGGAGGAATGAGCAGTTCTTC,CASSPSVAGRNEQFF
TRBV7-2,.,TRBJ1-1,.,TGTGCCAGCAGCTTACGCAGGGGTGATATAAACACTGAAGCTTTCTTT,CASSLRRGDINTEAFF
TRBV29-1,.,TRBJ1-1,.,TGCAGCGTGGAGAGACAGTTCATGAACACTGAAGCTTTCTTT,CSVERQFMNTEAFF
TRBV4-1,.,TRBJ1-2,.,TGCGCCAGCAGCCAAGATGAGACCTACTATGGCTACACCTTC,CASSQDETYYGYTF
TRBV11-1,few,TRBJ2-2,.,TGTGCCAGCAGCATCAGGATGTCCGGGGAGCTGTTTTTT,CASSIRMSGELFF